This is a list of T cell receptor beta chains from one sample in a study of regulatory T cells in long-lasting Graves disease. TCRdb recomputed calls from the multiplex PCR reads with MiXCR, one row per CDR3 protein. The top ten hold around 42% of the sample, which has about 660,000 distinct CDR3 sequences, 25% to 35% seen once. Sequencing was performed on peripheral blood mononuclear cells (PBMCs), taken when the disease was refractory, from a patient treated with antithyroid drugs. The receptors here all came from a female donor with Graves disease. CDR3s include the opening cysteine and the closing phenylalanine or tryptophan. A D gene is named only where the DNA matches it firmly. Clone size appears in some rows only: once, few, many, or a class for an expanded clone.

>13|NA|TRBJ1-1|NA|TRBV6-2/TRBV6-3
CASSYAGGTEAFF
TGTGCCAGCAGTTACGCGGGGGGAACTGAAGCTTTCTTT
>15|NA|TRBJ1-5|NA|TRBV15
CATSSGQTSNQPQHF
TGTGCCACCAGCAGCGGACAGACGAGCAATCAGCCCCAGCATTTT
>13|NA|TRBJ1-1|NA|TRBV30
CAWKGGMGTEAFF
TGTGCCTGGAAGGGAGGTATGGGGACTGAAGCTTTCTTT
>18|TRBD2|TRBJ2-3|NA|TRBV6-1
CASSEGVDWGGYTDTQYF
TGTGCCAGCAGTGAAGGAGTGGATTGGGGGGGGTACACAGATACGCAGTATTTT
>14|NA|TRBJ2-5|NA|TRBV6-5
CASSYQGRAETQYF
TGTGCCAGCAGTTACCAGGGAAGGGCGGAGACCCAGTACTTC
>15|NA|TRBJ2-2|NA|TRBV2
CAIPWRDANTGELFF
TGTGCCATCCCGTGGCGCGACGCGAACACCGGGGAGCTGTTTTTT
>13|NA|TRBJ1-3|NA|TRBV20-1
CSATGSLGNTIYF
TGCAGTGCCACAGGTTCACTGGGAAACACCATATATTTT
>16|NA|TRBJ1-3|once|TRBV5-1
CASSLAGGVSGNTIYF
TGCGCCAGCAGCTTGGCCGGGGGAGTCTCTGGAAACACCATATATTTT
>15|TRBD2|TRBJ2-1|NA|TRBV28
CASSPRDYPSDEQFF
TGTGCCAGCAGCCCTAGGGACTATCCCAGCGATGAGCAGTTCTTC
>15|NA|TRBJ1-1|NA|TRBV11-2
CASSLGLIRDSEAFF
TGTGCCAGCAGCTTAGGTTTAATTAGAGACTCTGAAGCTTTCTTT
>13|NA|TRBJ2-7|NA|TRBV6-1
CASRDTGNYEQYF
TGTGCCAGCAGAGATACAGGAAACTACGAGCAGTACTTC
>15|NA|TRBJ1-5|NA|TRBV4-1
CASSWDVRGHQPQHF
TGCGCCAGCAGCTGGGATGTCAGGGGTCATCAGCCCCAGCATTTT
>14|NA|TRBJ1-1|NA|TRBV3-1
CASSQDSANTEAFF
TGCGCCAGCAGCCAAGATTCCGCGAACACTGAAGCTTTCTTT
>13|NA|TRBJ1-1|NA|TRBV30
CALISDSKPVAFF
TGTGCCTTAATCTCGGACAGTAAACCGGTTGCTTTCTTT
>15|TRBD1|TRBJ1-5|few|TRBV6-2/TRBV6-3
CASSEWDRGNQPQHF
TGTGCCAGCAGTGAATGGGACAGGGGCAATCAGCCCCAGCATTTT
>14|NA|TRBJ2-7|few|TRBV18
CASSPRASSYEQYF
TGTGCCAGCTCACCACGAGCCAGCTCCTACGAGCAGTACTTC
>16|NA|TRBJ1-2|once|TRBV20-1
CSARDPGYGANYGYTF
TGCAGTGCTAGAGATCCAGGGTACGGAGCTAACTATGGCTACACCTTC
>19|TRBD1|TRBJ2-4|NA|TRBV6-4
CASNPPKPTGPYVGIIQYF
TGTGCCAGCAACCCCCCCAAACCGACAGGGCCGTACGTTGGGATAATTCAGTACTTC
>15|TRBD1|TRBJ1-2|NA|TRBV5-1
CASSVPGQGVRGYTF
TGCGCCAGCAGCGTACCGGGACAGGGTGTTCGTGGCTACACCTTC
>24|TRBD1|TRBJ1-1|NA|TRBV13
CASSLGLPRISGQGPGAANTEAFF
TGTGCCAGCAGCTTAGGACTACCACGGATTAGCGGACAGGGCCCGGGGGCCGCAAACACTGAAGCTTTCTTT
>14|NA|TRBJ1-6|NA|TRBV6-1
CASSTDSLDSPLHF
TGTGCCAGCAGCACTGACAGCCTTGATTCACCCCTCCACTTT
>14|NA|TRBJ1-1|few|TRBV7-9
CASSPTPPSTEAFF
TGTGCCAGCAGCCCCACGCCCCCGAGCACTGAAGCTTTCTTT
>14|NA|TRBJ1-5|NA|TRBV19
CASRGMTANQPQHF
TGTGCCAGTAGAGGGATGACAGCTAATCAGCCCCAGCATTTT
>15|TRBD1|TRBJ1-5|few|TRBV20-1
CSARVSRQGMQPQHF
TGCAGTGCTAGAGTCTCGAGACAGGGTATGCAGCCCCAGCATTTT
>14|NA|TRBJ1-2|few|TRBV5-1
CASSPGHFNYGYTF
TGCGCCAGCAGCCCAGGACATTTTAACTATGGCTACACCTTC
>15|TRBD1|TRBJ1-5|NA|TRBV6-1
CASSPSGQGYQPQHF
TGTGCCAGCAGCCCCTCCGGACAGGGCTATCAGCCCCAGCATTTT
>15|NA|TRBJ1-2|many|TRBV28
CASSLWTDLGYGYTF
TGTGCCAGCAGTTTATGGACAGACCTAGGGTATGGCTACACCTTC
>13|NA|TRBJ2-7|NA|TRBV3-1
CASSQGGVNEQYF
TGTGCCAGCAGCCAAGGAGGAGTCAACGAGCAGTACTTC
>14|TRBD1|TRBJ2-7|few|TRBV20-1
CSASSGQGFDEQYF
TGCAGTGCTAGTTCGGGACAGGGTTTCGACGAGCAGTACTTC
>13|TRBD2|TRBJ2-7|NA|TRBV27
CASSKREGYEQYF
TGTGCCAGCAGTAAGAGGGAGGGTTACGAGCAGTACTTC
>13|NA|TRBJ2-5|NA|TRBV10-2
CASSESGLPSQYF
TGCGCCAGCAGTGAGTCTGGTCTACCGTCCCAGTACTTC
>12|TRBD1|TRBJ1-6|few|TRBV7-2
CASSSGGQGLHF
TGTGCCAGCAGCTCTGGGGGACAGGGCCTCCACTTT
>14|TRBD2|TRBJ2-7|NA|TRBV5-1
CASRASGRLYEQYF
TGCGCCAGCAGAGCTAGCGGGAGGTTGTACGAGCAGTACTTC
>11|NA|TRBJ1-5|few|TRBV27
CASGAGQPQHF
TGTGCCAGCGGGGCTGGTCAGCCCCAGCATTTT
>15|NA|TRBJ2-7|few|TRBV12-5
CASGLHGGIAYEQYF
TGTGCTAGTGGTTTGCACGGAGGGATTGCCTACGAGCAGTACTTC
>14|TRBD1|TRBJ1-1|many|TRBV6-1
CASSGGGPNTEAFF
TGTGCCAGCAGTGGAGGGGGCCCGAACACTGAAGCTTTCTTT
>14|TRBD1|TRBJ2-7|NA|TRBV18
CASSARGQGREQYF
TGTGCCAGCTCTGCGAGAGGACAGGGGCGGGAGCAGTACTTC
>15|NA|TRBJ2-7|NA|TRBV7-3
CASSLDGGLGYEQYF
TGTGCCAGCAGCTTAGACGGGGGATTGGGATACGAGCAGTACTTC
>12|NA|TRBJ1-1|many|TRBV2
CASRTENTEAFF
TGTGCCAGCAGGACAGAGAACACTGAAGCTTTCTTT
>17|TRBD1|TRBJ2-7|few|TRBV5-1
CASSLGPGQISSYEQYF
TGCGCCAGCAGCTTGGGTCCGGGACAGATATCCTCCTACGAGCAGTACTTC
>16|NA|TRBJ2-7|many|TRBV7-6
CASSLAGPTSSYEQYF
TGTGCCAGCAGCTTAGCCGGACCGACGAGCTCCTACGAGCAGTACTTC
>15|NA|TRBJ2-7|many|TRBV28
CASLVWGDIAYEQYF
TGTGCCAGCCTGGTTTGGGGGGACATAGCCTACGAGCAGTACTTC
>16|TRBD2|TRBJ2-3|many|TRBV2
CASSEGPAGRTDTQYF
TGTGCCAGCAGTGAAGGACCAGCGGGACGCACAGATACGCAGTATTTT
>13|NA|TRBJ2-7|few|TRBV11-2
CASSPREGYEQYF
TGTGCCAGCAGCCCACGAGAAGGGTACGAGCAGTACTTC
>15|NA|TRBJ2-7|NA|TRBV6-1
CASSERGVLRNGQYF
TGTGCCAGCAGTGAAAGGGGGGTACTACGGAACGGGCAGTACTTC
>15|TRBD2|TRBJ2-7|few|TRBV27
CASSFTSGYSYEQYF
TGTGCCAGCAGTTTTACTAGCGGTTACTCTTACGAGCAGTACTTC
>15|NA|TRBJ2-7|NA|TRBV5-1
CASSPPRDTGYEQYF
TGCGCCAGCAGTCCTCCGCGGGACACAGGCTACGAGCAGTACTTC
>16|TRBD1|TRBJ1-4|few|TRBV2
CASRDGRTGTNEKLFF
TGTGCCAGCAGGGATGGCCGGACAGGGACTAATGAAAAACTGTTTTTT
>12|NA|TRBJ1-2|many|TRBV29-1
CSVRTGSYGYTF
TGCAGCGTTAGAACAGGTTCCTATGGCTACACCTTC
>13|NA|TRBJ1-1|NA|TRBV27
CASSFRALNKAFF
TGTGCCAGCAGCTTCAGGGCCCTCAACAAAGCTTTCTTT